Listed below are T cell receptor beta chains from one sample, sequenced in a study of T-cell reconstitution after alpha-beta-depleted transplantation in children. Each CDR3 protein is one row after TCRdb ran MiXCR on the PCR reads. The sample has under 750,000 distinct CDR3 sequences, about 23% seen once. The source was PBMCs, mostly from graft donor cells, collected 360 days after TCRalphabeta/CD19-depleted stem cell transplant. Every receptor here comes from a boy less than two years old who had a stem cell transplant for acute myeloid leukemia, so the T cells may come from the graft donor. Each CDR3 is given with its conserved first and last residue. The order of the fields is D gene, clone size, V gene, CDR3 length, J gene, CDR3 protein, CDR3 DNA. A D gene is named only where the DNA matches it firmly. Rows give clone size only sometimes, using once, few, many, or a class for an expanded clone.

>TRBD2|NA|TRBV11-2|18|TRBJ2-1
CASSSTSRAGGLFNEQFF
TGTGCCAGCAGCTCAACTTCTAGAGCGGGGGGGCTTTTTAATGAGCAGTTCTTC
>TRBD1|few|TRBV6-5|15|TRBJ1-6
CASMLGTGSNSPLHF
TGTGCCAGCATGTTGGGGACAGGGAGCAATTCACCCCTCCACTTT
>NA|NA|TRBV2|14|TRBJ2-5
CASSLYGGSETQYF
TGTGCCAGCAGCCTATACGGGGGATCAGAGACCCAGTACTTC
>NA|NA|TRBV10-3|17|TRBJ2-6
CAIGGNRLLVGANVLTF
TGTGCCATCGGAGGGAACCGGCTCCTCGTAGGGGCCAACGTCCTGACTTTC
>TRBD1|few|TRBV5-1|15|TRBJ2-7
CASSLAGQGFYEQYF
TGCGCCAGCAGCTTGGCAGGACAGGGGTTCTACGAGCAGTACTTC
>TRBD1|NA|TRBV20-1|15|TRBJ1-4
CSAREVSQGGEKLFF
TGCAGTGCTAGAGAGGTGTCGCAGGGGGGAGAAAAACTGTTTTTT
>TRBD1|NA|TRBV7-8|17|TRBJ2-2
CASSLPTGGPNTGELFF
TGTGCCAGCAGCTTACCGACAGGGGGCCCGAACACCGGGGAGCTGTTTTTT
>NA|many|TRBV12-3/TRBV12-4|12|TRBJ1-2
CASSFSRPGYTF
TGTGCCAGCAGTTTCAGCCGGCCGGGCTACACCTTC
>NA|many|TRBV20-1|15|TRBJ2-3
CSAITGRGRTDTQYF
TGCAGTGCTATAACAGGGCGAGGACGCACAGATACGCAGTATTTT
>NA|NA|TRBV20-1|13|TRBJ1-5
CSAAVRGNQPQHF
TGCAGTGCTGCCGTAAGAGGCAATCAGCCCCAGCATTTT
>NA|few|TRBV6-6|13|TRBJ1-2
CASSRPGDYGYTF
TGTGCCAGCAGCAGACCAGGGGACTATGGCTACACCTTC
>NA|NA|TRBV6-2/TRBV6-3|13|TRBJ2-7
CASSRTPPNEQYF
TGTGCCAGCAGTCGGACACCTCCTAACGAGCAGTACTTC
>TRBD1|NA|TRBV20-1|14|TRBJ1-1
CSASWDSLNTEAFF
TGCAGTGCTAGCTGGGACAGTTTGAACACTGAAGCTTTCTTT
>TRBD1|many|TRBV4-2|17|TRBJ2-5
CASSFSTGANLEETQYF
TGTGCCAGCAGCTTCTCTACAGGGGCGAATCTGGAGGAGACCCAGTACTTC
>TRBD1|NA|TRBV18|16|TRBJ2-7
CASSPPSTGNSYEQYF
TGTGCCAGCTCACCACCTTCGACAGGGAACTCCTACGAGCAGTACTTC
>NA|few|TRBV20-1|13|TRBJ2-5
CSARVGAVGTQYF
TGCAGTGCTAGAGTGGGGGCAGTGGGGACCCAGTACTTC
>TRBD1|many|TRBV29-1|21|TRBJ2-5
CSVEGGQGAHLRWRFQETQYF
TGCAGCGTTGAAGGAGGACAGGGCGCACACCTGAGATGGCGCTTCCAAGAGACCCAGTACTTC
>NA|NA|TRBV20-1|15|TRBJ2-2
CSARGWQGNTGELFF
TGCAGTGCTAGGGGTTGGCAGGGGAACACCGGGGAGCTGTTTTTT
>NA|many|TRBV7-8|16|TRBJ2-1
CASGSRQHLSYNEQFF
TGTGCCAGCGGGTCGAGACAGCACCTCTCCTACAATGAGCAGTTCTTC
>NA|NA|TRBV21-1|16|TRBJ2-7
CASSKVRRQVMYEQYF
TGTGCCAGCAGCAAAGTGAGAAGACAGGTTATGTACGAGCAGTACTTC
>NA|many|TRBV7-6|14|TRBJ2-3
CASSLVSGPDTQYF
TGTGCCAGCAGCTTAGTTTCGGGTCCAGATACGCAGTATTTT
>TRBD1|many|TRBV28|13|TRBJ1-2
CASSLQGVYGYTF
TGTGCCAGCAGTTTACAGGGGGTCTATGGCTACACCTTC
>NA|NA|TRBV12-3/TRBV12-4|15|TRBJ1-5
CASSLRSGGNQPQHF
TGTGCCAGCAGTTTACGCTCGGGGGGCAATCAGCCCCAGCATTTT
>TRBD2|NA|TRBV20-1|15|TRBJ2-1
CSARIAGGPYNEQFF
TGCAGTGCTAGAATAGCGGGGGGGCCCTACAATGAGCAGTTCTTC